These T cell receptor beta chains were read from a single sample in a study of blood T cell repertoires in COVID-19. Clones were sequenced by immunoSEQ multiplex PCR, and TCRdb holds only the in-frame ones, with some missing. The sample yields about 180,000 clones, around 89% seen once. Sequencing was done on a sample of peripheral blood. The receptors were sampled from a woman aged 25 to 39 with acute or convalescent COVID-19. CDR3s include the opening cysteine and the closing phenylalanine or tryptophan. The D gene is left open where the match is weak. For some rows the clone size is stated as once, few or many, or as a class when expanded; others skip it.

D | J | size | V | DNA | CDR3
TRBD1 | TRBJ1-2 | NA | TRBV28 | TGTGCCAGCAGGACAGGGGGCTTCCCCTATGGCTACACCTTC | CASRTGGFPYGYTF
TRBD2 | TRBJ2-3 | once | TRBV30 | TGTGCCTGGATCCACTTCCCTAGCGGGAGAAGGGCAGATACGCAGTATTTT | CAWIHFPSGRRADTQYF
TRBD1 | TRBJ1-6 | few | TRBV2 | TGTGCCAGCCGGGACCCCGGGACAGGGTTTTCACCCCTCCACTTT | CASRDPGTGFSPLHF
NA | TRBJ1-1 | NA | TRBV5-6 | TGTGCCAGCAGCTTGACGTCAGGGCCCCGTACCTTCTTT | CASSLTSGPRTFF
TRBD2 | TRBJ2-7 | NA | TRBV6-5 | TGTGCCAGCAGTTACTCGGGACTAGCGGGAGACGAGCAGTACTTC | CASSYSGLAGDEQYF
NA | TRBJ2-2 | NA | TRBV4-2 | TGTGCCAGCAGCGAGGACTCTCTTAACACCGGGGAGCTGTTTTTT | CASSEDSLNTGELFF
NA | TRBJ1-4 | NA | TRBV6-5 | TGTGCCAGCAGCACCTTGGTGGGGGAGGCGGAAAAACTGTTTTTT | CASSTLVGEAEKLFF
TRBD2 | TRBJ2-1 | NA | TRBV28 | TGTGCCAGCGGATGGAGCGGGGGCGGTGAGCAGTTCTTC | CASGWSGGGEQFF
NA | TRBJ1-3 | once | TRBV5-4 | TGTGCCAGCAGCTTGGACGTCGGGTCTGGAAACACCATATATTTT | CASSLDVGSGNTIYF
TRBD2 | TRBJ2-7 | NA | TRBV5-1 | TGCGCCAGCAGCCCTACCGGGGGCGGGGGGGCCCACGAGCAGTACTTC | CASSPTGGGGAHEQYF
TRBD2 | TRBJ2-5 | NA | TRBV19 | TGTGCCAGTAGTCCCTGGGCCACTAGCGGACAAGAGACCCAGTACTTC | CASSPWATSGQETQYF
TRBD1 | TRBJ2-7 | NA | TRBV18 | TGTGCCAGCTCACCGGGACAGGGGTTGGGCGAGCAGTACTTC | CASSPGQGLGEQYF
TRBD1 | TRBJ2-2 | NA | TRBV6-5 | TGTGCCAGCAGTAGACAGGGGGCCGGGGAGCTGTTTTTT | CASSRQGAGELFF
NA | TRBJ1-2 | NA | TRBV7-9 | TGTGCCAGCAGCCCTGGGGCCCTAACCTATGGCTACACCTTC | CASSPGALTYGYTF
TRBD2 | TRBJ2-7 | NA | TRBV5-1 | TGCGCCAGCAGCTCCCTAGCGGTCCTTCCATACGAGCAGTACTTC | CASSSLAVLPYEQYF
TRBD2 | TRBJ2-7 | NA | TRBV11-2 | TGTGCCAGCACCTTGTCGAGCGGGAAGCCCGATTACTTC | CASTLSSGKPDYF
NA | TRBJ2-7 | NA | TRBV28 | TGTGCCAGCAGTTTAAGGGCGGGGAGCTTCTACGAGCAGTACTTC | CASSLRAGSFYEQYF
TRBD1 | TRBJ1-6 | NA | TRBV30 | TGTGCCTGGAGGACGACAGGGGGCTCCACCTACCCACCCCTCCACTTT | CAWRTTGGSTYPPLHF